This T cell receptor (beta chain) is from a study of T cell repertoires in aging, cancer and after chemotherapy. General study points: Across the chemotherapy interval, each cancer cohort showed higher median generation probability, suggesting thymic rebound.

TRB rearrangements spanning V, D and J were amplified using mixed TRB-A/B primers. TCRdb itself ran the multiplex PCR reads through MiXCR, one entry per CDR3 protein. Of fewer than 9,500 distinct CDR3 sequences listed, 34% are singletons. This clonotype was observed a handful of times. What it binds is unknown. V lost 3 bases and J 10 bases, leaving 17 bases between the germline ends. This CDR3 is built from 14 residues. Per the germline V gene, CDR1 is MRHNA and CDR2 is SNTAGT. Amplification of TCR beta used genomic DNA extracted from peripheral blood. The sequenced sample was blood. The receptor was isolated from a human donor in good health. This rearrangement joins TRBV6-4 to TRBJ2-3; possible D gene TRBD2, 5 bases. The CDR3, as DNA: TGTGCCAGCAGTGAGGGAGACCCTCATAGTGCGCAGTATTTT. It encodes CASSEGDPHSAQYF.